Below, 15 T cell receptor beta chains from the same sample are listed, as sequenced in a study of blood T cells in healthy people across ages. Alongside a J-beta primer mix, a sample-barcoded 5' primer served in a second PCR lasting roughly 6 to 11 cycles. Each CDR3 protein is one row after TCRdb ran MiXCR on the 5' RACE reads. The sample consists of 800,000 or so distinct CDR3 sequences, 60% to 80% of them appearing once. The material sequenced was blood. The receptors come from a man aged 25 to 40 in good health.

DNA for the CDR3: TGCAGTGCTATCCTTACAGGGGCCGAGCAGTACTTC. It specifies CSAILTGAEQYF. The chain carries TRBV20-1 and TRBJ2-4; 7 nucleotides line up with TRBD1. The J call may be faulty, since TRBJ2-7 better matches the DNA end. Germline V gene sequence: CDR1 DFQATT, CDR2 SNEGSKA (reference sequence). The CDR3 has 12 amino acids.

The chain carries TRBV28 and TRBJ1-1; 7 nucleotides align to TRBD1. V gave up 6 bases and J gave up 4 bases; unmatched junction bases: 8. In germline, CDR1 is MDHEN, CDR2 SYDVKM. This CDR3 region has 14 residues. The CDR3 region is CASRYNRDSTEAFF. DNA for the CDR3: TGTGCCAGCAGATATAACCGGGACAGCACTGAAGCTTTCTTT.

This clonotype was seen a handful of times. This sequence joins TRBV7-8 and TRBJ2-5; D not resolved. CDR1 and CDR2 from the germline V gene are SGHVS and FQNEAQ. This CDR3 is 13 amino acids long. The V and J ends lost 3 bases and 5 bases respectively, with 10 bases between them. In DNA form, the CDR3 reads TGTGCCAGCAGCTTCGTCGGAGTTGAGACCCAGTACTTC. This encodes CASSFVGVETQYF.

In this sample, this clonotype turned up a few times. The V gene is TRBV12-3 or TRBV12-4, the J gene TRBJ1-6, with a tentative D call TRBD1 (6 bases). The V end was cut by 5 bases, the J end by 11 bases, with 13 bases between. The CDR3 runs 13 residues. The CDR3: CASSLLDRTPLHF. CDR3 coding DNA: TGTGCCAGCAGTCTCTTAGACAGGACACCCCTCCACTTT.

The CDR3 sequence: CASSLTGQFQETQYF. Here the CDR3 DNA reads TGTGCCAGCAGCTTAACGGGTCAGTTCCAAGAGACCCAGTACTTC. The chain employs TRBV7-3 and TRBJ2-5; D remains unclear. Per germline, CDR1 SGHTA and CDR2 FQGTGA. V shed 0 bases and J shed 1 base, with 9 bases lying between them. This CDR3 has 15 amino acids.

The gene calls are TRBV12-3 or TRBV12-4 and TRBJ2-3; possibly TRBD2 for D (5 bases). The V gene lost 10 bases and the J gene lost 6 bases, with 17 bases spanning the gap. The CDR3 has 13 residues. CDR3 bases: TGTGCCACGGCCGTACTAGAATCCGATACGCAGTATTTT. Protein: CATAVLESDTQYF.

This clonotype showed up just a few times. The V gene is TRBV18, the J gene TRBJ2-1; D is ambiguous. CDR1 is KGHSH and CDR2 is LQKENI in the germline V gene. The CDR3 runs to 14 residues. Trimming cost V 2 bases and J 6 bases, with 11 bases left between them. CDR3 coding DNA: TGTGCCAGCTCACCAACTCTTCAACTCAATGAGCAGTTCTTC. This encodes CASSPTLQLNEQFF.

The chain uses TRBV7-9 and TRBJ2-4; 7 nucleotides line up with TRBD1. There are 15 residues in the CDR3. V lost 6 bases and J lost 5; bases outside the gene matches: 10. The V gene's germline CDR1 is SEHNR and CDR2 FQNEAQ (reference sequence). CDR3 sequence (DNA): TGTGCCAGCAGTTCACCGACAGGGCCGCAAAACATTCAGTACTTC. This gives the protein CASSSPTGPQNIQYF.

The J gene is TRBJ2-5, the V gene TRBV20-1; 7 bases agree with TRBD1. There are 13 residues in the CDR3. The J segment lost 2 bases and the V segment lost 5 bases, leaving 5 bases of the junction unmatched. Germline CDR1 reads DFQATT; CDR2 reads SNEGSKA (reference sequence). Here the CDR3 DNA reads TGCAGTGCTTTCGACAGGGCTCAAGAGACCCAGTACTTC. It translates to CSAFDRAQETQYF.

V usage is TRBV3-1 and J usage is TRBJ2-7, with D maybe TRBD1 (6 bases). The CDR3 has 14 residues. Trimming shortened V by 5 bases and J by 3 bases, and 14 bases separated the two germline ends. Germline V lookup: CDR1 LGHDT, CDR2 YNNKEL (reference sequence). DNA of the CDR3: TGTGCCAGCAGCAAACCGGGACACCTCTACGAGCAGTACTTC. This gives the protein CASSKPGHLYEQYF.

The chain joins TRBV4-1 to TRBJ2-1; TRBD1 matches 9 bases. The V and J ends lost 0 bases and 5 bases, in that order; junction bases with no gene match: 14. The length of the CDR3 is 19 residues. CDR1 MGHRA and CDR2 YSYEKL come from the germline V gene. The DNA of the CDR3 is TGCGCCAGCAGCCAAGAGGAGGTCGGGACAGGGTTCCCTGACAATGAGCAGTTCTTC. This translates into CASSQEEVGTGFPDNEQFF.

The CDR3 sequence is CASSLDGGGGTQYF. CDR3 in DNA: TGTGCCAGCAGCTTAGACGGTGGGGGAGGTACGCAGTATTTT. The V and J genes are TRBV7-9 and TRBJ2-3; D might be TRBD2 (6 bases). Per germline, CDR1 SEHNR and CDR2 FQNEAQ (reference sequence). The CDR3 has 14 residues. V dropped 1 base and J dropped 8 bases, with 13 bases sitting between them.

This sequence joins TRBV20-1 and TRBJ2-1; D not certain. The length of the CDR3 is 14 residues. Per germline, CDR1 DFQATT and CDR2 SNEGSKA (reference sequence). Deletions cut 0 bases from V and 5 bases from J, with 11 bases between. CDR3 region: CSARDWARHNEQFF. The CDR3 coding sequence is TGCAGTGCTAGAGATTGGGCCAGGCACAATGAGCAGTTCTTC.

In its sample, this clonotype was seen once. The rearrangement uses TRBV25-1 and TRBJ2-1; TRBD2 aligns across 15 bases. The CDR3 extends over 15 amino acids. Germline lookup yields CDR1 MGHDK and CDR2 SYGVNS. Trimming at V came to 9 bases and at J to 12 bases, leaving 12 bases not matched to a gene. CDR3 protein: CASKRTSGGEVGQFF. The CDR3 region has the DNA TGTGCCAGTAAACGGACTAGCGGGGGGGAGGTTGGGCAGTTCTTC. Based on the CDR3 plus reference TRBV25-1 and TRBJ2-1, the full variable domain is EADIYQTPRYLVIGTGKKITLECSQTMGHDKMYWYQQDPGMELHLIHYSYGVNSTEKGDLSSESTVSRIRTEHFPLTLESARPSHTSQYLCASKRTSGGEVGQFFGPGTRLTVL.

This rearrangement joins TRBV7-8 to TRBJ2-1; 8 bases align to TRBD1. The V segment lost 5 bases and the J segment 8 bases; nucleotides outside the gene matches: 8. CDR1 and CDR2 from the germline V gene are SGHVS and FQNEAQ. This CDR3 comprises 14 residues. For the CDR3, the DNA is TGTGCCAGCAGCGGAACCGCAGGGGGCGATGAGCAGTTCTTC. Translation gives CASSGTAGGDEQFF.